The clone carrying this T cell receptor beta chain came up once. Its antigen remains unidentified. This specimen belongs to a study of T cells in localized non-small cell lung cancer. General observations from the study: Uninvolved adjacent lung showed the highest T cell clonality, exceeding tumor. Because researchers sequenced only one region of the tumor, heterogeneity is still possible. Turning up in adjacent lung were a median approximately 60 of the top 100 tumor clones. Longer overall survival associated with higher blood T cell density; shorter survival with higher adjacent-lung clonality.

This CDR3 is 14 amino acids long. From germline, CDR1 is LNHNV and CDR2 YYDKDF (reference sequence). V lost 6 bases to trimming and J lost 0 bases, with 9 bases between them. Some clones are missing from TCRdb's copy, which holds only in-frame ones; the method was immunoSEQ multiplex PCR. The data show some 52,000 clones, less than 85% seen once. This clonotype was obtained from a woman between 40 and 69 years old with stage II lung adenocarcinoma. The chain carries TRBV15 and TRBJ1-3, with D unresolved. The sample in question was PBMCs, obtained before any cancer treatment. The CDR3 loop reads CATRVSFSGNTIYF. The CDR3 region has the DNA TGTGCCACCAGGGTCTCCTTCTCTGGAAACACCATATATTTT. Variable domain in full (rest from reference TRBV15 and TRBJ1-3): DAMVIQNPRYQVTQFGKPVTLSCSQTLNHNVMYWYQQKSSQAPKLLFHYYDKDFNNEADTPDNFQSRRPNTSFCFLDIRSPGLGDTAMYLCATRVSFSGNTIYFGEGSWLTVV.